This T cell receptor beta chain comes out of a study of blood T cells in healthy people across ages. Overall study findings and caveats: When set beside aged donors, long-lived donors presented more naive CD4+ cells and higher diversity. The study regarded diversity estimates from one million T cells as underestimates.

Collection of 9.5 to 10 milliliters of peripheral blood was performed for each donor. Note on this clonotype: Its antigen is unidentified.

The second PCR ran roughly 7 to 12 cycles with a sample-barcoded 5' primer and J-beta primers. TCRdb reanalysed the 5' RACE reads using MiXCR and keeps one entry per CDR3 protein. The data show around 1.5 million distinct CDR3 sequences, around two fifths seen once. V shed 4 bases and J 7 bases; nucleotides not matched to a gene: 8. Germline V gives CDR1 MNHEY, CDR2 SVGAGI. This CDR3 comprises 15 residues. This TCR was sampled from a young woman in good health. Sequencing was carried out using blood. The chain recombines TRBV6-5 with TRBJ1-2; 11 bases fit TRBD1. The CDR3 coding sequence is TGTGCCAGCAGTTCCGAAGGACAGGGGGCGCTTGGCTACACCTTC. This translates into CASSSEGQGALGYTF.